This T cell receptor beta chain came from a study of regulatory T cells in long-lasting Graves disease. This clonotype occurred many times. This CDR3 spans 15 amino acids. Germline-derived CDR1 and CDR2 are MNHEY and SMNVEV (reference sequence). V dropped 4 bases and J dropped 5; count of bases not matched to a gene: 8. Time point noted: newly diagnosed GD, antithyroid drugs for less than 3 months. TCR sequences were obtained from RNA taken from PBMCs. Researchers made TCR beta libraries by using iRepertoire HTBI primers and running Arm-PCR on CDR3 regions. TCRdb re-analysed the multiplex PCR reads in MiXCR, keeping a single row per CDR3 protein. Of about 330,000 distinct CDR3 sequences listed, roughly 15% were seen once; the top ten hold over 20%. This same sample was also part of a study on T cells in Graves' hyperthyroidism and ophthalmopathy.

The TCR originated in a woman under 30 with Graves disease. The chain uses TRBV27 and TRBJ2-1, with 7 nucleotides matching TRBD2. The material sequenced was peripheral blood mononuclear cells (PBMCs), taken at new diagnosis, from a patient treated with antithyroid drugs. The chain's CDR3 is CASSSLGGKNNEQFF. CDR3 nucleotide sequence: TGTGCCAGCAGTTCGCTCGGGGGGAAAAACAATGAGCAGTTCTTC.